The 21 T cell receptor beta chains in this list originate from one sample, sequenced in a study of blood T cell repertoires in COVID-19. Data came from immunoSEQ multiplex PCR; TCRdb stores just in-frame clones and leaves some out. The sample has around 65,000 clones, under 85% seen once. Material: peripheral blood. The receptor source for this set is a woman between 45 and 65 years old with active or convalescent COVID-19.

The chain couples TRBV12-5 to TRBJ1-6; a weak D match, TRBD1 (5 bases). Germline V gives CDR1 LGHNT, CDR2 FRNRAP. The CDR3 totals 15 residues. V lost 2 bases to trimming and J lost 7 bases, with 12 bases between them. CDR3 amino acids: CASGLLAGGNSPLHF. The DNA of the CDR3 is TGTGCTAGTGGTTTGCTGGCCGGGGGGAATTCACCCCTCCACTTT.

This rearrangement joins TRBV7-9 to TRBJ1-1; TRBD1 agrees at 10 bases. The CDR3 extends over 16 amino acids. Germline CDR1 reads SEHNR; CDR2 reads FQNEAQ (reference sequence). Trimming took 1 base from V and 4 from J; bases not matched to a gene: 6. The CDR3 bases are TGTGCCAGCAGCTTAGAGGATAGGACAGGGGGCACTGAAGCTTTCTTT. It is translated as CASSLEDRTGGTEAFF.

This clone has a handful of counts. The V and J genes are TRBV29-1 and TRBJ1-2; 8 bases are shared with TRBD1. The germline CDR1 and CDR2 sequences are SQVTM and ANQGSEA. CDR3 length: 13 residues. Trimming cost V 2 bases and J 6 bases; bases outside gene matches: 5. As DNA, the CDR3 is TGCAGCGTTGAATTGACAGGGGTGCATGGCTACACCTTC. It translates to CSVELTGVHGYTF.

V is TRBV6-5 and J is TRBJ2-3; maybe TRBD1 (6 bases). V was shortened by 5 bases and J by 2 bases, with 8 bases between the two germline ends. CDR1 and CDR2 (germline): MNHEY, SVGAGI. The CDR3 loop spans 13 amino acids. CDR3 region: CASSRQATDTQYF. CDR3 bases: TGTGCCAGCAGTCGACAGGCCACAGATACGCAGTATTTT.

This clone was seen a single time. The rearrangement uses TRBV27 and TRBJ2-5; tentatively, D is TRBD1 (5 bases). Between the trimmed V and J ends, which lost 5 bases and 1 base, there was a span of 14 bases. The germline CDR1 and CDR2 sequences are MNHEY and SMNVEV (reference sequence). The CDR3 runs to 15 residues. The CDR3, as DNA: TGTGCCAGCAGTCCCTTCCCGACAGCCCAAGAGACCCAGTACTTC. This gives the protein CASSPFPTAQETQYF.

This clone turned up a few times. The rearrangement uses TRBV27 and TRBJ2-7, with D maybe TRBD1 (7 bases). This CDR3 has 15 residues. Trimming shortened V by 5 bases and J by 1 base, and 15 bases separated the two germline ends. Germline loops: CDR1 MNHEY, CDR2 SMNVEV (reference sequence). This CDR3 is CASSPRDSLSYEQYF. The CDR3 region has the DNA TGTGCCAGCAGTCCGCGGGACAGCCTTTCCTACGAGCAGTACTTC.

This clone was counted only a few times. The CDR3 coding sequence is TGCGCCAGCAGCTTAACGGGACAGGCGGCTTTCTTT. Protein: CASSLTGQAAFF. V is TRBV5-1 and J is TRBJ1-1, with 8 bases aligning to TRBD1. CDR1 SGHRS and CDR2 YFSETQ come from the germline V gene. The CDR3 covers 12 residues. After removal of 2 bases from V and 11 bases from J, the junction contained 5 bases not matched to a gene.

This clone was detected only a few times. This sequence joins TRBV6-5 and TRBJ2-7; tentative D call: TRBD1 (6 bases). The germline V gene encodes CDR1 MNHEY and CDR2 SVGAGI. This CDR3 has 14 residues. Deletions cut 8 bases from V and 0 bases from J, with 14 bases between. The DNA of the CDR3 is TGTGCCAGCTTTCGGGACACAAGCTCCTACGAGCAGTACTTC. Amino acid sequence: CASFRDTSSYEQYF.

The chain recombines TRBV16 with TRBJ1-1, with 7 bases identical to TRBD1. CDR1 is KGHSY and CDR2 is FQNENV in the germline V gene. V lost 5 bases, J lost 1 base, and 7 bases stayed unmatched. The CDR3 totals 15 residues. CDR3 sequence: CASSTGQRGNTEAFF. The CDR3 nucleotides are TGTGCCAGCAGCACGGGACAGCGCGGGAACACTGAAGCTTTCTTT.

The rearrangement joins TRBV7-2 to TRBJ1-1; D possibly corresponds to TRBD1 (5 bases). CDR1 and CDR2 from the germline V gene are SGHTA and FQGNSA. The V gene lost 6 bases and the J gene lost 1 base, with 12 bases spanning the gap. This CDR3 spans 14 amino acids. Written as DNA, the CDR3 is TGTGCCAGCAGGCTGGGGCGGTCGAACACTGAAGCTTTCTTT. It yields the protein CASRLGRSNTEAFF.

In this sample, this clone turned up once. The V call is TRBV18, the J call TRBJ1-2; TRBD1 aligns across 9 bases. With 3 bases clipped from V and 4 bases from J, the junction kept 6 bases outside the gene matches. CDR3 length equals 15 residues. Germline V CDR1 and CDR2: KGHSH, LQKENI. CDR3 nucleotide sequence: TGTGCCAGCTCACCTCCGGGACAGGGAACCTATGGCTACACCTTC. Amino acids: CASSPPGQGTYGYTF.

The rearrangement joins TRBV19 to TRBJ1-2; D remains ambiguous. V was cut by 7 bases and J by 5 bases, with 14 bases left in between. The germline gives CDR1 LNHDA, CDR2 SQIVND (reference sequence). The CDR3 is 13 residues long. The chain's CDR3 is CASNRGRSYGYTF. The CDR3 DNA is TGTGCCAGTAATAGAGGCCGGTCGTATGGCTACACCTTC.

The V call is TRBV5-1, the J call TRBJ2-7; maybe TRBD1 (6 bases). V lost 1 base to trimming and J lost 3 bases, with 11 bases between them. Germline CDR1 reads SGHRS; CDR2 reads YFSETQ. The CDR3 extends over 14 amino acids. CDR3 in amino acids: CASSLSGGYYEQYF. The DNA for the CDR3 is TGCGCCAGCAGCTTGTCTGGGGGCTACTACGAGCAGTACTTC.

V usage is TRBV12-5 and J usage is TRBJ2-3; D unclear. CDR3 length equals 13 residues. Germline V gives CDR1 LGHNT, CDR2 FRNRAP. V gave up 6 bases and J gave up 0 bases, with 7 bases separating them. The CDR3 spells CASGLGSTDTQYF. The CDR3 nucleotides read TGTGCTAGTGGCCTCGGTAGCACAGATACGCAGTATTTT.

The rearrangement links TRBV7-3 to TRBJ2-1; 7 bases are a match to TRBD2. This CDR3 has 15 amino acids. CDR1 and CDR2 from the germline V gene are SGHTA and FQGTGA. Losses at the gene ends were 1 base for V and 5 bases for J; bases not matched to a gene: 5. In DNA, the CDR3 is TGTGCCAGCAGCTTAAGTCCTAGCGGAAACAATGAGCAGTTCTTC. It encodes CASSLSPSGNNEQFF.

The chain joins TRBV9 to TRBJ2-3; 7 bases map to TRBD2. V was clipped by 3 bases and J by 2 bases; unmatched bases: 6. Germline CDR1 and CDR2: SGDLS and YYNGEE. The CDR3 runs to 15 residues. The CDR3, as DNA: TGTGCCAGCAGCGCCCGAGCGGGAAACACAGATACGCAGTATTTT. Its translation is CASSARAGNTDTQYF.

This chain uses TRBV9 with TRBJ2-2; D unclear. The CDR3 length is 15 residues. V lost 1 base to trimming and J lost 1 base, with 8 bases between them. Germline-derived CDR1 and CDR2 are SGDLS and YYNGEE. DNA of the CDR3: TGTGCCAGCAGCGTAAACACAGTGAACACCGGGGAGCTGTTTTTT. Protein product: CASSVNTVNTGELFF.

This clone appeared a few times. The chain is built from TRBV20-1 and TRBJ1-2; D unresolved. Germline CDR1 is DFQATT and CDR2 is SNEGSKA (reference sequence). CDR3 length equals 11 residues. Trimming stripped 6 bases from V and 8 bases from J, with 13 bases between. CDR3 sequence: CSASLPGGYTF. The DNA of the CDR3 is TGCAGTGCCTCCCTCCCGGGGGGCTACACCTTC.

As to this clone: This sample includes further DNA sequences coding for the same CDR3. This chain uses TRBV5-1 with TRBJ2-3, with D maybe TRBD2 (7 bases). V was cut by 5 bases and J by 0 bases, with 10 bases left in between. Looked up from germline, CDR1 is SGHRS and CDR2 is YFSETQ. CDR3 size: 14 residues. The CDR3 loop is CASRGGPSTDTQYF. The CDR3 region has the DNA TGCGCCAGCAGGGGGGGGCCGAGCACAGATACGCAGTATTTT.

The rearrangement joins TRBV7-3 to TRBJ2-3; D may be TRBD2 (6 bases). Germline lookup yields CDR1 SGHTA and CDR2 FQGTGA. Deletions cut 2 bases from V and 4 bases from J, with 13 bases between. The CDR3 runs to 15 residues. The CDR3: CASSLGGRGADTQYF. The CDR3 nucleotides read TGTGCCAGCAGCTTAGGAGGGCGCGGGGCAGATACGCAGTATTTT.

The gene calls are TRBV7-2 and TRBJ2-2; 7 bases agree with TRBD2. Germline assignment: CDR1 SGHTA and CDR2 FQGNSA. Trimming at V came to 4 bases and at J to 4 bases, leaving 9 bases not matched to a gene. The CDR3 has 16 residues. Written as DNA, the CDR3 is TGTGCCAGCAGCTCACTGACGGGAGGAGGCACCGGGGAGCTGTTTTTT. Its protein product is CASSSLTGGGTGELFF.